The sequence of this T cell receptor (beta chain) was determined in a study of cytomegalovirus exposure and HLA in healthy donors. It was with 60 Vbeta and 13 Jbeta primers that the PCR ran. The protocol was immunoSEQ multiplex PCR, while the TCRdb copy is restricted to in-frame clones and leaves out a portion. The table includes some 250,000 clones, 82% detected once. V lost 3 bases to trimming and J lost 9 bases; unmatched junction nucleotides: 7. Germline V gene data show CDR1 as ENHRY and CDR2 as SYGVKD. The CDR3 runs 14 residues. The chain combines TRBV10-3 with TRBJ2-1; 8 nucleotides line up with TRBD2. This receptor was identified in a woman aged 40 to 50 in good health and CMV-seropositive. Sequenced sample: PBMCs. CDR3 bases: TGTGCCATCAGTGATTCGGGGGGGGCGGGTGAGCAGTTCTTC. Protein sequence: CAISDSGGAGEQFF.